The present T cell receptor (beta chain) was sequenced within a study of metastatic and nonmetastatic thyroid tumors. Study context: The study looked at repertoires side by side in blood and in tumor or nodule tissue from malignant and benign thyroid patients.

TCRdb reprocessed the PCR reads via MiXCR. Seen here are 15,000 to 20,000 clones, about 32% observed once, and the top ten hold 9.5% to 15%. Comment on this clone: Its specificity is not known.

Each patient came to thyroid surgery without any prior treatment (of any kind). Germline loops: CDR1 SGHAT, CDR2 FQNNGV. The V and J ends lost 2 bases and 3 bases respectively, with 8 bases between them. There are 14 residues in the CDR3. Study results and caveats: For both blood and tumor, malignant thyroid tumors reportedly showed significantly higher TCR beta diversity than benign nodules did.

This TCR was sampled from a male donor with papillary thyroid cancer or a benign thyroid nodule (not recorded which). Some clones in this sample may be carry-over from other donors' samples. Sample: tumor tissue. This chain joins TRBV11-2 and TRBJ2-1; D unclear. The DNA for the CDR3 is TGTGCCAGCAGCTTATTAGTGGGCTACAATGAGCAGTTCTTC. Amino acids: CASSLLVGYNEQFF.